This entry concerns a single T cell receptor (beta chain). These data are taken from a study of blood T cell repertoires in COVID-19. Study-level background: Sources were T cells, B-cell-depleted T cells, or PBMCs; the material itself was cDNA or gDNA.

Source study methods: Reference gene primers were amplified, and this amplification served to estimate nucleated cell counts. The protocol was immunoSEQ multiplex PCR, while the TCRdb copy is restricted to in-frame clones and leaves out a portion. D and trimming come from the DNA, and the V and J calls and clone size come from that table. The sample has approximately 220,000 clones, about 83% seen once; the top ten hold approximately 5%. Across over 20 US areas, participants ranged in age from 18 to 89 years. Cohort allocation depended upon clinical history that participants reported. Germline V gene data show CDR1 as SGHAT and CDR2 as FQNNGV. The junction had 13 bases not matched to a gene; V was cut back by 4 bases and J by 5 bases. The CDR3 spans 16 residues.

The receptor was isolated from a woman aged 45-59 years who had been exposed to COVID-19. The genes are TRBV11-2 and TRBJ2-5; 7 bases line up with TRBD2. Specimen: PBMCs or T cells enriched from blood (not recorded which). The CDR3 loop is CASSSPSGPRRETQYF. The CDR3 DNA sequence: TGTGCCAGCAGCTCGCCTAGCGGACCAAGGAGGGAGACCCAGTACTTC.